This TCR beta chain stems from a study of naive and memory T cell subsets. The CDR3 extends over 13 amino acids. Germline CDR1 reads SEHNR; CDR2 reads FQNEAQ (reference sequence). V was shortened by 3 bases and J by 5 bases, with 8 bases between the two germline ends. In regard to this clonotype: What it binds is not known.

CMV status came from CD4+ IFNgamma after overnight CMV lysate stimulation. Four subsets defined by CD45RA and CD27 were sorted after CD3, CD4, CD8 and live/dead staining. The beta constant-region primer was an equimolar mix of two oligonucleotides covering TRBC1 and TRBC2. Ligated cDNA was amplified by four rounds of PCR with nested alpha and beta constant-region primers and SP2. Ligation attached a single-stranded oligonucleotide with a 12-nucleotide UMI and the SP2 primer to the cDNA 3' end. TCRdb reanalysed the UMI-ligation and nested PCR reads using MiXCR and keeps one entry per CDR3 protein. This table holds 150,000 or so distinct CDR3 sequences, roughly 22% found once. Study-level points and caveats: Possibly reflecting memory cells re-expressing CD45RA, a few larger clonotypes occurred in naive repertoires, especially CD8. TCR counts from RNA may reflect activation-linked expression changes.

The V call is TRBV7-9, the J call TRBJ1-5, with D tentatively TRBD1 (5 bases). Material for sequencing was naive CD4+ T cells from blood. This clonotype was sampled from a human donor in good health. The chain's CDR3 is CASSLRGHQPQHF. CDR3 DNA: TGTGCCAGCAGCTTGAGGGGCCATCAGCCCCAGCATTTT.